The 17 T cell receptor beta chains presented below share a single source sample, sequenced in a study of TIL therapy for anti-PD-1-resistant metastatic lung cancer. The immunoSEQ assay was v3. Data came from immunoSEQ multiplex PCR; TCRdb stores just in-frame clones and leaves some out. Among just over 25,000 clones listed, 55% to 75% were seen once. Noted time point: pre-treatment sample, taken before nivolumab and TIL therapy. Tumor tissue came from excised metastases, mostly pleural nodules or supraclavicular lymph nodes. Sequenced here: tumor tissue, sampled at baseline. These receptors all come from a person between 25 and 80 years old with non-small cell lung cancer.

V and J are TRBV5-1 and TRBJ2-3; TRBD2 aligns across 7 bases. CDR1 and CDR2 from the germline V gene are SGHRS and YFSETQ. The CDR3 runs to 15 residues. The V and J ends lost 2 bases and 3 bases, in that order; junction bases with no gene match: 6. The DNA of the CDR3 is TGCGCCAGCAGCTTTGGCTGGGGGGGGACAGATACGCAGTATTTT. Protein: CASSFGWGGTDTQYF. The variable domain in full, with the rest retrieved from reference TRBV5-1 and TRBJ2-3, is KAGVTQTPRYLIKTRGQQVTLSCSPISGHRSVSWYQQTPGQGLQFLFEYFSETQRNKGNFPGRFSGRQFSNSRSEMNVSTLELGDSALYLCASSFGWGGTDTQYFGPGTRLTVL.

The rearrangement links TRBV6-5 to TRBJ2-1; D remains unclear. The germline CDR1 and CDR2 sequences are MNHEY and SVGAGI. This CDR3 has 13 amino acids. The V gene lost 3 bases and the J gene lost 9 bases, with 12 bases spanning the gap. The CDR3 protein is CASSYLPLLEQFF. Here the CDR3 DNA reads TGTGCCAGCAGTTATTTACCCCTTCTTGAGCAGTTCTTC.

This clone was recorded a few times. The V call is TRBV7-2, the J call TRBJ2-5; D gene unclear. V was pared by 4 bases and J by 2 bases, with 8 bases between. CDR3 length: 13 residues. Germline V gives CDR1 SGHTA, CDR2 FQGNSA. CDR3 DNA: TGTGCCAGCAGCTCGGTCCAGCAAGAGACCCAGTACTTC. Translation: CASSSVQQETQYF.

The chain carries TRBV28 and TRBJ2-7; D gene unclear. Deletions cut 0 bases from V and 4 bases from J, with 4 bases between. Germline V CDR1 and CDR2: MDHEN, SYDVKM. The CDR3 sequence is 12 residues long. The CDR3 sequence: CASSLWGYEQYF. Here the CDR3 DNA reads TGTGCCAGCAGTTTATGGGGTTACGAGCAGTACTTC.

The CDR3 loop reads CASGPLGSYNEQFF. CDR3 sequence (DNA): TGCGCCAGCGGTCCCCTGGGATCTTACAATGAGCAGTTCTTC. The genes are TRBV4-1 and TRBJ2-1; the D is unclear. With 8 bases removed from V and 4 bases from J, the gap between germline ends came to 15 bases. This CDR3 spans 14 amino acids. Germline V gene sequence: CDR1 MGHRA, CDR2 YSYEKL.

The chain employs TRBV6-4 and TRBJ2-1; D perhaps matches TRBD2 (7 bases). Trimming stripped 4 bases from V and 4 bases from J, with 14 bases between. CDR1 is MRHNA, CDR2 SNTAGT, per germline. The CDR3 runs 15 residues. The DNA for the CDR3 is TGTGCCAGCAGTGGCGAAGGGGGGGATTACAATGAGCAGTTCTTC. It yields the protein CASSGEGGDYNEQFF.

The chain employs TRBV15 and TRBJ2-3, with 7 positions matching TRBD1. Germline V lookup: CDR1 LNHNV, CDR2 YYDKDF (reference sequence). The CDR3 runs to 17 residues. J was trimmed by 3 bases and V by 4 bases; bases with no gene match: 13. In DNA, the CDR3 is TGTGCCACCAGCACCCCGTTGACAGGGTTGGAAACAGATACGCAGTATTTT. Translation: CATSTPLTGLETDTQYF.

The chain couples TRBV2 to TRBJ2-3, with 10 bases that match TRBD1. Germline loops: CDR1 SNHLY, CDR2 FYNNEI. After removal of 2 bases from V and 7 bases from J, the junction contained 6 bases not matched to a gene. The CDR3 extends over 15 amino acids. The CDR3 nucleotides read TGTGCCAGCAGTGAACGACAGGGGGCAGTATATACGCAGTATTTT. Translated: CASSERQGAVYTQYF.

This chain links TRBV14 with TRBJ1-1; D is unclear. CDR3 length: 13 residues. Germline V lookup: CDR1 SGHDN, CDR2 FVKESK. The V end was cut by 2 bases, the J end by 0 bases, with 4 bases between. The CDR3 bases are TGTGCCAGCAGCCAAAATCTGAACACTGAAGCTTTCTTT. Residues: CASSQNLNTEAFF.

The V call is TRBV10-1, the J call TRBJ1-5, with TRBD1 matching over 10 bases. V trimming: 10 bases; J trimming: 5 bases; junction bases outside the gene matches: 11. Germline assignment: CDR1 WNHNN and CDR2 SYGVQD (reference sequence). The CDR3 spans 15 residues. The CDR3 bases are TGCGCCAACGCTCCGGGGACAGGGGTCGATCAGCCCCAGCATTTT. Its translation is CANAPGTGVDQPQHF.

The chain recombines TRBV10-2 with TRBJ2-7; 8 nucleotides line up with TRBD1. The CDR3 consists of 10 residues. CDR1 is WSHSY, CDR2 SAAADI, per germline. V was pared by 8 bases and J by 8 bases, with 2 bases of the junction left unmatched. The CDR3 bases are TGCGCCAGCGGACAGGGCCAGCAGTACTTC. Protein sequence: CASGQGQQYF.

The rearrangement uses TRBV18 and TRBJ1-6; D remains ambiguous. Trimming took 3 bases from V and 0 from J, leaving 12 bases between them. This CDR3 region has 17 residues. The V gene's germline CDR1 is KGHSH and CDR2 LQKENI. The DNA for the CDR3 is TGTGCCAGCTCACCTCTAGCAGAGAGCTCCTATAATTCACCCCTCCACTTT. It translates to CASSPLAESSYNSPLHF.

The chain recombines TRBV18 with TRBJ1-2; maybe TRBD1 (5 bases). Germline CDR1 reads KGHSH; CDR2 reads LQKENI. This CDR3 comprises 15 residues. Deletions cut 6 bases from V and 3 bases from J, with 17 bases between. The CDR3 protein is CASSQGRGEDYGYTF. The CDR3 DNA follows: TGTGCCAGCTCCCAAGGGCGAGGGGAAGACTATGGCTACACCTTC.

This clone was seen only once. This rearrangement joins TRBV4-2 to TRBJ2-7; TRBD2 agrees at 10 bases. The CDR3 is 16 amino acids. Unmatched junction bases numbered 8, after V lost 4 bases and J lost 2 bases. Germline-derived CDR1 and CDR2 are LGHNA and YNFKEQ. CDR3 sequence (DNA): TGTGCCAGCAGCCCGAATCTAGCGGGGGAAACCTACGAGCAGTACTTC. This gives the protein CASSPNLAGETYEQYF.

This chain connects TRBV12-1 to TRBJ1-5; no check of the table's D call, TRBD1, against the DNA was made. TRBV12-1 is marked as a pseudogene. The CDR3 is 16 residues long. The CDR3 nucleotides read TGTGCCAGCAGCTTTGCTAGCCAGGGGGGCAATCAGCCCCAGCATTTT. Amino acid sequence: CASSFASQGGNQPQHF.

CDR3: CASSLRKGQSNTEAFF. The CDR3, as DNA: TGTGCCAGCAGCCTGAGAAAGGGACAGTCGAACACTGAAGCTTTCTTT. The chain joins TRBV7-9 to TRBJ1-1; 7 bases map to TRBD1. The germline CDR1 and CDR2 sequences are SEHNR and FQNEAQ (reference sequence). The CDR3 runs 16 residues. With 5 bases clipped from V and 1 base from J, the junction kept 10 bases outside the gene matches.

CDR3 coding DNA: TGTGCCAGCAGTTCAACACAGGGGCGAAGGGAAAAACTGTTTTTT. Translated: CASSSTQGRREKLFF. The chain is built from TRBV27 and TRBJ1-4, with 7 positions matching TRBD1. Germline V CDR1 and CDR2: MNHEY, SMNVEV (reference sequence). The CDR3 is 15 residues long. The junction had 10 bases not matched to a gene; V was cut back by 4 bases and J by 8 bases.